These 20 T cell receptor beta chains share one sample of origin, sequenced in a study of cytomegalovirus exposure and HLA in healthy donors. The PCR ran on 60 Vbeta and 13 Jbeta primers. Sequenced by immunoSEQ multiplex PCR; TCRdb stores in-frame clones only, minus some. This sample yields 90,000 to 150,000 clones, of which roughly 80% are seen a single time; around 1.5% belongs to the top ten. Sample: PBMCs. The receptor source for this set is a woman aged 18-29 years in good health and CMV-seronegative.

This clone was seen just once. The chain carries TRBV4-2 and TRBJ1-3; D uncertain. V gave up 4 bases and J gave up 0 bases, with 16 bases separating them. From germline, CDR1 is LGHNA and CDR2 YNFKEQ. This CDR3 has 17 amino acids. The CDR3 region is CASSPYPAASSGNTIYF. The DNA of the CDR3 is TGTGCCAGCAGCCCCTACCCGGCGGCGAGCTCTGGAAACACCATATATTTT.

The chain couples TRBV6-1 to TRBJ2-3, with 8 nucleotides matching TRBD1. J lost 0 bases, V lost 11 bases, and 13 bases had no gene match. The CDR3 is 16 amino acids. The germline V gene encodes CDR1 MNHNS and CDR2 SASEGT. CDR3 amino acids: CARNDKTGVSTDTQYF. CDR3 nucleotides: TGTGCCCGCAATGATAAGACAGGGGTTAGCACAGATACGCAGTATTTT.

CDR3 in DNA: TGTGCCAGCAGCTTGTACAGGGGGGATAATGAAGCTTTCTTT. Translation gives CASSLYRGDNEAFF. The V gene is TRBV11-2, the J gene TRBJ1-1; 8 bases line up with TRBD1. The germline CDR1 and CDR2 sequences are SGHAT and FQNNGV. The ends lost 3 bases at V and 7 bases at J; junction bases unmatched: 7. This CDR3 region has 14 residues.

This clone occurred once. This chain connects TRBV6-5 to TRBJ2-7; 7 bases align to TRBD1. Germline trimming cut 5 bases from V and 7 bases from J; bases unmatched to any gene: 8. The CDR3 is 13 amino acids. CDR1 is MNHEY, CDR2 SVGAGI, per germline. The chain's CDR3 is CASSIGTVSEQYF. The CDR3 bases are TGTGCCAGCAGTATCGGGACAGTGAGTGAGCAGTACTTC.

The chain couples TRBV19 to TRBJ2-7; possible D gene TRBD1, 5 bases. The germline CDR1 and CDR2 sequences are LNHDA and SQIVND (reference sequence). Trimming took 2 bases from V and 5 from J, leaving 13 bases between them. The CDR3 sequence is 14 residues long. The CDR3 DNA sequence: TGTGCCAGTAGTATAAGGCAGGGCTACAACGAGCAGTACTTC. This sequence encodes CASSIRQGYNEQYF. Full variable domain (missing parts from reference TRBV19 and TRBJ2-7): DGGITQSPKYLFRKEGQNVTLSCEQNLNHDAMYWYRQDPGQGLRLIYYSQIVNDFQKGDIAEGYSVSREKKESFPLTVTSAQKNPTAFYLCASSIRQGYNEQYFGPGTRLTVT.

The chain recombines TRBV6-6 with TRBJ1-1, with 7 bases that match TRBD1. Losses at the gene ends were 4 bases for V and 0 bases for J; bases not matched to a gene: 5. The CDR3 runs 15 residues. Per germline, CDR1 MNHNY and CDR2 SVGAGI (reference sequence). As DNA, the CDR3 is TGTGCCAGCAGTTCCTTTCAGGGGGTGAACACTGAAGCTTTCTTT. It encodes CASSSFQGVNTEAFF.

This chain links TRBV5-1 with TRBJ2-5; no clear D. The J call may be faulty, since TRBJ2-7 better matches the DNA end. Germline assignment: CDR1 SGHRS and CDR2 YFSETQ. The CDR3 consists of 13 residues. The CDR3 sequence: CASSPGNKFEQYF. As DNA, the CDR3 is TGCGCCAGCAGCCCAGGTAACAAGTTCGAGCAGTACTTC.

The chain employs TRBV5-6 and TRBJ1-5; no clear D gene. CDR1 SGHDT and CDR2 YYEEEE come from the germline V gene. The CDR3 sequence is 17 residues long. V shed 0 bases and J shed 4 bases, with 17 bases lying between them. The CDR3, as DNA: TGTGCCAGCAGCTTGGGTGGCAGGATGTCCAATAATCAGCCCCAGCATTTT. Protein: CASSLGGRMSNNQPQHF.

The chain combines TRBV18 with TRBJ2-5; 11 bases align to TRBD2. Losses at the gene ends were 1 base for V and 4 bases for J; bases not matched to a gene: 5. The CDR3 extends over 16 amino acids. The germline gives CDR1 KGHSH, CDR2 LQKENI. This CDR3 is CASSPQTSGVGETQYF. CDR3 coding DNA: TGTGCCAGCTCACCACAGACTAGCGGGGTTGGAGAGACCCAGTACTTC.

J is TRBJ2-3 and V is TRBV19; weak D call: TRBD2 (5 bases). This CDR3 is 14 amino acids long. Germline lookup yields CDR1 LNHDA and CDR2 SQIVND (reference sequence). With 4 bases removed from V and 6 bases from J, the gap between germline ends came to 14 bases. The CDR3: CASSRPGGTDTQYF. In nucleotides, the CDR3 is TGTGCCAGTAGTAGACCAGGAGGTACGGATACGCAGTATTTT.

The chain is built from TRBV6-1 and TRBJ2-7; 7 bases line up with TRBD1. This CDR3 is built from 14 residues. In germline, CDR1 is MNHNS, CDR2 SASEGT. V trimming: 3 bases; J trimming: 2 bases; junction bases outside the gene matches: 4. The CDR3 reads CASSDDRDPYEQYF. DNA of the CDR3: TGTGCCAGCAGTGACGACAGGGATCCCTACGAGCAGTACTTC.

The genes are TRBV4-3 and TRBJ1-2, with D possibly TRBD1 on 5 matching bases. Germline CDR1 is LGHNA and CDR2 is YSLEER. The CDR3 length is 15 residues. Between the trimmed V and J ends, which lost 0 bases and 6 bases, there was a span of 14 bases. The CDR3 reads CASSQDASGRNGYTF. The DNA of the CDR3 is TGCGCCAGCAGCCAAGATGCATCAGGGAGGAATGGCTACACCTTC.

The table lists this clone with a count of one. J is TRBJ2-5 and V is TRBV7-9; D is perhaps TRBD1 (6 bases). CDR3 size: 15 residues. Trimming pared 3 bases from V and 5 bases from J, leaving 16 bases between. The germline gives CDR1 SEHNR, CDR2 FQNEAQ (reference sequence). In DNA form, the CDR3 reads TGTGCCAGCAGCTTCGCGACAGGTACACAGGAGACCCAGTACTTC. Protein sequence: CASSFATGTQETQYF.

V and J are TRBV4-3 and TRBJ1-2, with 8 bases identical to TRBD1. Per germline, CDR1 LGHNA and CDR2 YSLEER. V shed 0 bases, J shed 4 bases, and the junction held 4 bases outside the gene matches. The CDR3 runs 15 residues. The CDR3 DNA sequence: TGCGCCAGCAGCCAAGACTCAGGGGGCGGCTATGGCTACACCTTC. Amino acids: CASSQDSGGGYGYTF.

This chain uses TRBV18 with TRBJ1-1; 9 bases match TRBD1. The V gene's germline CDR1 is KGHSH and CDR2 LQKENI. The CDR3 spans 19 residues. J gave up 0 bases and V 1 base, and 12 bases lay outside the gene matches. CDR3 bases: TGTGCCAGCTCACCACGTGCGGGACAGGGAATTGGAATGAACACTGAAGCTTTCTTT. Translating gives CASSPRAGQGIGMNTEAFF.

V is TRBV6-1 and J is TRBJ2-2; maybe TRBD2 (5 bases). The CDR3 covers 13 residues. The germline CDR1 and CDR2 sequences are MNHNS and SASEGT. With 7 bases removed from V and 4 bases from J, the gap between germline ends came to 10 bases. CDR3 amino acids: CASTLRGTGELFF. The CDR3 DNA follows: TGTGCCAGCACCCTCCGGGGCACCGGGGAGCTGTTTTTT.

The chain combines TRBV23-1 with TRBJ2-5; 10 positions agree with TRBD1. TRBV23-1 is reported as an ORF; its role is uncertain. CDR3 length equals 15 residues. V was clipped by 3 bases and J by 3 bases; unmatched bases: 4. The CDR3 DNA follows: TGCGCCAGCAGTCAGTGGACAGGGGGTGAAGAGACCCAGTACTTC. Translation gives CASSQWTGGEETQYF.

The rearrangement uses TRBV27 and TRBJ1-5, with 10 nucleotides matching TRBD1. The CDR3 length is 15 residues. The germline V gene encodes CDR1 MNHEY and CDR2 SMNVEV (reference sequence). With V trimmed by 6 bases and J by 6 bases, 8 bases remained unmatched. In nucleotides, the CDR3 is TGTGCCAGCAGCGGGACAGGGGAAAGGGGTCAGCCCCAGCATTTT. Encoded protein: CASSGTGERGQPQHF.

This clone showed up just a few times. The CDR3 DNA sequence: TGTGCCAGCTCACCACCCGGCTACAGCCTTAATGAAAAACTGTTTTTT. This translates into CASSPPGYSLNEKLFF. J is TRBJ1-4 and V is TRBV18, with D unclear. This CDR3 contains 16 residues. Trimming took 0 bases from V and 4 from J, leaving 12 bases between them. CDR1 KGHSH and CDR2 LQKENI come from the germline V gene. Filled out from reference TRBV18 and TRBJ1-4, the complete variable domain reads NAGVMQNPRHLVRRRGQEARLRCSPMKGHSHVYWYRQLPEEGLKFMVYLQKENIIDESGMPKERFSAEFPKEGPSILRIQQVVRGDSAAYFCASSPPGYSLNEKLFFGSGTQLSVL.

The V gene is TRBV4-2, the J gene TRBJ2-2, with no clear D. The CDR3 covers 14 residues. V lost 4 bases, J lost 7 bases, and 13 bases lay in between. From germline, CDR1 is LGHNA and CDR2 YNFKEQ. The CDR3 DNA reads as TGTGCCAGCAGCCTCCCCCCGCCAGGCGGGGAGCTGTTTTTT. Translating it yields CASSLPPPGGELFF.